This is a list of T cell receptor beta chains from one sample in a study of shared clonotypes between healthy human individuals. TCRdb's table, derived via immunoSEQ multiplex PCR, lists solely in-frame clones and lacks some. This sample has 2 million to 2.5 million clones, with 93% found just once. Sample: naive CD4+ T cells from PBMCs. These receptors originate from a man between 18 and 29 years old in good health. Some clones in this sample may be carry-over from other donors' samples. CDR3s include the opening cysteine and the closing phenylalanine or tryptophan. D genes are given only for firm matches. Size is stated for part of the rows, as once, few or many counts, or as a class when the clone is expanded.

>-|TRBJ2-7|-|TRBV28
TGTGCCAGCAGTTACCAGACAGGCGCCTACGAGCAGTACTTC
CASSYQTGAYEQYF
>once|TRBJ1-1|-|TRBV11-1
TGTGCCAGCAGCTTAACTCCTGGGACCACTGAAGCTTTCTTT
CASSLTPGTTEAFF
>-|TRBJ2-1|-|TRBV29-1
TGCAGCGTTGCGGGGAGTGAGCAGTTCTTC
CSVAGSEQFF
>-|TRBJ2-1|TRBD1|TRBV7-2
TGTGCCAGCAGCCGGACAGGGCGGGACAATGAGCAGTTCTTC
CASSRTGRDNEQFF
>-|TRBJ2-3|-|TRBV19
TGTGCCAGTAGTACCCAAGGTACTGTTTGGACCACAGATACGCAGTATTTT
CASSTQGTVWTTDTQYF
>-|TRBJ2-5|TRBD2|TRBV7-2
TGTGCCAGCAGCTTAGCCGGGGCTAGCGGGAGGGCCTTGGGAGAGACCCAGTACTTC
CASSLAGASGRALGETQYF
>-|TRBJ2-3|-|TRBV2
TGTGCCAGCAGTTCTACGACTAGTCAGGATACGCAGTATTTT
CASSSTTSQDTQYF
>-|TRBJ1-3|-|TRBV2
TGTGCCAGCAGTTGGGACGGGGACTCTGGAAACACCATATATTTT
CASSWDGDSGNTIYF
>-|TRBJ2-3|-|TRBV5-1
TGCGCCAGCAGCTTACTGATCGACCTTGCAGATACGCAGTATTTT
CASSLLIDLADTQYF
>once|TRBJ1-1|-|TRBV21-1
TGTGCCAGCAGCAACCGACAGGGTCGAACTGAAGCTTTCTTT
CASSNRQGRTEAFF
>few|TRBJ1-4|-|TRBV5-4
TGTGCCAGCAGCTTGAGTGGCAGCGGGGCCAAAAAACTGTTTTTT
CASSLSGSGAKKLFF
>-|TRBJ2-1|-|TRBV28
TGTGCCAGCAGCCTGTTGGGCTTAGAGCAGTTCTTC
CASSLLGLEQFF
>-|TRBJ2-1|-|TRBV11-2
TGTGCCAGCCAGGAGCGCCTAGCCTACAATGAGCAGTTCTTC
CASQERLAYNEQFF
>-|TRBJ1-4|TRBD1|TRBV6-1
TGTGCCAGCAGCCATACGACAGGGTTTAGTGAAAAACTGTTTTTT
CASSHTTGFSEKLFF
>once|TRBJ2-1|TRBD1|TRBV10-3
TGTGCCATCAGTGAGTTCGGACAGGGTACCAACAATGAGCAGTTCTTC
CAISEFGQGTNNEQFF
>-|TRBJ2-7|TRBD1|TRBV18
TGTGCCAGCTCACCACGGGGACAGGGGACCCACGAGCAGTACTTC
CASSPRGQGTHEQYF
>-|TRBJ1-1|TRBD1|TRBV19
TGTGCCAGTACTCCAAGGGGGCTCGGGGGTGAAGCTTTCTTT
CASTPRGLGGEAFF
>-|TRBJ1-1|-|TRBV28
TGTGCCAGCAGTACCACAGGGTTTGAAGCTTTCTTT
CASSTTGFEAFF
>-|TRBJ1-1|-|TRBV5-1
TGCGCCAGCAGTATAAGGAACACTGAAGCTTTCTTT
CASSIRNTEAFF
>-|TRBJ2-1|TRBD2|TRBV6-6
TGTGCCAGCTGGGCGGGACTAGAAGCGTACTACAATGAGCAGTTCTTC
CASWAGLEAYYNEQFF
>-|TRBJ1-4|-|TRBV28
TGTGCCAGCAGTTCCCCCTCCGAGGGTGAAAAACTGTTTTTT
CASSSPSEGEKLFF
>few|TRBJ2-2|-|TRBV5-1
TGCGCCAGCAGCGTGTACACCGGGGAGCTGTTTTTT
CASSVYTGELFF
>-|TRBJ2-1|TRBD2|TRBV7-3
TGTGCCAGCAGCTTATCTAGCGGGGGCCGAGGGAATGAGCAGTTCTTC
CASSLSSGGRGNEQFF
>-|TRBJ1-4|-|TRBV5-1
TGCGCCAGCAGCTCGGCCTCTTCTGGACTGTTTTTT
CASSSASSGLFF
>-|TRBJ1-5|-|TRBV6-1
TGTGCCAGCAGTGAAGCGGGGAGTTATCAGCCCCAGCATTTT
CASSEAGSYQPQHF
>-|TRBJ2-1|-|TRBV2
TGTGCCAGCACCAGGGCGTTTGAGCAGTTCTTC
CASTRAFEQFF
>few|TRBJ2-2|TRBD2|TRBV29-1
TGCAGCGTCGTTAGCGGGAGCGTTAACACCGGGGAGCTGTTTTTT
CSVVSGSVNTGELFF
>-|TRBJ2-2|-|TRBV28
TGTGCCAGCAGTTTAACGTTGAGGAACACCGGGGAGCTGTTTTTT
CASSLTLRNTGELFF
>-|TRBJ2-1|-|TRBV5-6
TGTGCCAGCAGCTCGGGACTCCGGTCCTACAATGAGCAGTTCTTC
CASSSGLRSYNEQFF
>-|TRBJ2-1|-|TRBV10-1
TGCGCCAGCAGTGAGTCTTTAGGACTAAACAATGAGCAGTTCTTC
CASSESLGLNNEQFF
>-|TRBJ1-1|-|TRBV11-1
TGTGCCAGCAGCTTTACAGTGGTGAACACTGAAGCTTTCTTT
CASSFTVVNTEAFF
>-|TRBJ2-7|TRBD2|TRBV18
TGTGCCAGCTCACCAGGGGAACTAGCGGGAGTCCCCTACGAGCAGTACTTC
CASSPGELAGVPYEQYF
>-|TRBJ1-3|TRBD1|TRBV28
TGTGCCAGCACCCCGGCTGGACAGGGGAGTGGAAACACCATATATTTT
CASTPAGQGSGNTIYF